This is a list of T cell receptor beta chains from one sample in a study of T cell responses to AZD1222 COVID-19 vaccine. Generated by immunoSEQ multiplex PCR, the TCRdb table keeps only in-frame clones and is missing some. In the table there are under 200,000 clones, approximately 90% of which are singletons. The sequenced sample was peripheral blood, obtained on day 0 of AZD1222 vaccination. Receptors were obtained from an adult in good health. Both conserved end residues are part of each CDR3. D genes are given only for firm matches.

CDR3nt,CDR3aa,v_gene,j_gene,d_gene
TGTGCCAGCAGCTCAGGCGGAATAGCCTCCTACAATGAGCAGTTCTTC,CASSSGGIASYNEQFF,TRBV11-2,TRBJ2-1,.
TGCGCCAGCAGTGAAGGGGGCGAGCAGTACTTC,CASSEGGEQYF,TRBV10-1,TRBJ2-7,.
TGCGCCAGCAGCCAATCAGGATTGGGTGGCTACACCTTC,CASSQSGLGGYTF,TRBV4-1,TRBJ1-2,.
TGTGCCAGCAGTTCCCTATCTCTTGGGAACGAGCAGTACTTC,CASSSLSLGNEQYF,TRBV6-5,TRBJ2-7,.
TGCGCCAGCAGCTTCGGACAGACATACGATGGAGAGCAGTACTTC,CASSFGQTYDGEQYF,TRBV5-1,TRBJ2-7,.
TGTGCCAGCACTCTCAGCGGGGGTTATGGCTACACCTTC,CASTLSGGYGYTF,TRBV9,TRBJ1-2,.
TGTGCCAGCAGTTTAGACCGACTAGCGGGCTACAATGAGCAGTTCTTC,CASSLDRLAGYNEQFF,TRBV27,TRBJ2-1,TRBD2
TGTGCCAGCACCACACCTAGCCCTAAGAACACTGAAGCTTTCTTT,CASTTPSPKNTEAFF,TRBV28,TRBJ1-1,.
TGTGCCAGCGGCCCCGGGGGCACAGATACGCAGTATTTT,CASGPGGTDTQYF,TRBV6-5,TRBJ2-3,.
TGTGCCAGCAGCTTGGGGCGCGGAAACTACGAGCAGTACTTC,CASSLGRGNYEQYF,TRBV7-3,TRBJ2-7,.
TGTGCCAGTAGTAGGGGACAGTCGAATTCTCCCGGAAACACCATATATTTT,CASSRGQSNSPGNTIYF,TRBV19,TRBJ1-3,TRBD1